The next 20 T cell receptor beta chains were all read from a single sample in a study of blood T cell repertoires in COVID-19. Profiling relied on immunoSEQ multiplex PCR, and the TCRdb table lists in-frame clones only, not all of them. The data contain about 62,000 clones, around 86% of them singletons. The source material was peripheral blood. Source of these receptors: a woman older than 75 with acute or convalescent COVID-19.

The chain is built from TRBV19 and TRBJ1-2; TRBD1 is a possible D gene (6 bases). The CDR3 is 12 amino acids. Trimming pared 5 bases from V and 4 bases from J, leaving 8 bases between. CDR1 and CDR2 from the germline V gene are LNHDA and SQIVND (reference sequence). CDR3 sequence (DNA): TGTGCCAGTAGTCGGGACATCTATGGCTACACCTTC. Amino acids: CASSRDIYGYTF.

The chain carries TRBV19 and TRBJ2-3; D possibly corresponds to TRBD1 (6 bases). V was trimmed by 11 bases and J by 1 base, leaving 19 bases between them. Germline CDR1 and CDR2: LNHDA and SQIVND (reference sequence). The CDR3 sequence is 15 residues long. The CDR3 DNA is TGTGCCGTAGGGGGAACTCAAGGGGGCACAGATACGCAGTATTTT. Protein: CAVGGTQGGTDTQYF.

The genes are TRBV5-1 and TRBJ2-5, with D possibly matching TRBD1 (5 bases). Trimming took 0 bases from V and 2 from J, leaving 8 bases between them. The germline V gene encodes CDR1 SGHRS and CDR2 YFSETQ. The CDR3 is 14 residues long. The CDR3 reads CASSLAGSQETQYF. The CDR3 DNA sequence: TGCGCCAGCAGCTTGGCAGGGTCTCAAGAGACCCAGTACTTC.

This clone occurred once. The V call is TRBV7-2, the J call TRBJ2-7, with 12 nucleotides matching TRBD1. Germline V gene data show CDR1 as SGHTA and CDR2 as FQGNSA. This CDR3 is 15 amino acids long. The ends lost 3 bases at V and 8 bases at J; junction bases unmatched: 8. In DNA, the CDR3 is TGTGCCAGCAGCTTTGGGACAGGGGGCCAACCGAAGCAGTACTTC. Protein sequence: CASSFGTGGQPKQYF. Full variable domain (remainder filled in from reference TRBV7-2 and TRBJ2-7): GAGVSQSPSNKVTEKGKDVELRCDPISGHTALYWYRQSLGQGLEFLIYFQGNSAPDKSGLPSDRFSAERTGGSVSTLTIQRTQQEDSAVYLCASSFGTGGQPKQYFGPGTRLTVT.

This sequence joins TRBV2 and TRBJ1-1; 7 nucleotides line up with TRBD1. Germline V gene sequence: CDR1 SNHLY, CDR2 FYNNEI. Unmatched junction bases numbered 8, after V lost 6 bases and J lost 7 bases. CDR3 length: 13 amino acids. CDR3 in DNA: TGTGCCAGCAGGGGAAACCGGGACAGTGAAGCTTTCTTT. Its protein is CASRGNRDSEAFF. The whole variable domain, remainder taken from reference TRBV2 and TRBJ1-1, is EPEVTQTPSHQVTQMGQEVILRCVPISNHLYFYWYRQILGQKVEFLVSFYNNEISEKSEIFDDQFSVERPDGSNFTLKIRSTKLEDSAMYFCASRGNRDSEAFFGQGTRLTVV.

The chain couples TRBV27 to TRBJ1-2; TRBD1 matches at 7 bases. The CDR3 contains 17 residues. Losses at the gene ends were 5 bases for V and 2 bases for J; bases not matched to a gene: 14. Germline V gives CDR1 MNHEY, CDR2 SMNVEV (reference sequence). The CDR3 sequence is CASSPLDRILGNYGYTF. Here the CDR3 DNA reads TGTGCCAGCAGTCCGCTGGACAGGATCCTTGGCAACTATGGCTACACCTTC.

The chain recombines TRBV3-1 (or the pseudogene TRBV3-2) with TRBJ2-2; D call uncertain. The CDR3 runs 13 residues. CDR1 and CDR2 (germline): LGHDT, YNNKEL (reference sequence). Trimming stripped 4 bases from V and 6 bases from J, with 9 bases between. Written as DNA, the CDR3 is TGTGCCAGCAGCCTATCAGAGGCCGGGGAGCTGTTTTTT. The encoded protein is CASSLSEAGELFF.

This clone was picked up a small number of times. This chain's CDR3 is CASSPTSSRGTQYF. For the CDR3, the DNA is TGTGCCAGTAGTCCGACTAGTAGCCGGGGGACCCAGTACTTC. V usage is TRBV19 and J usage is TRBJ2-5, with D maybe TRBD2 (6 bases). This CDR3 is 14 amino acids long. The germline V gene encodes CDR1 LNHDA and CDR2 SQIVND (reference sequence). V gave up 5 bases and J gave up 7 bases, with 17 bases separating them.

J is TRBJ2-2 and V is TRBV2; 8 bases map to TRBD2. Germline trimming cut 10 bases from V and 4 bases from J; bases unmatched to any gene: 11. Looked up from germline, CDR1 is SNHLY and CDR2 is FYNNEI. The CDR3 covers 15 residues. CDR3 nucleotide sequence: TGTGCCAAACATAGAGCGGGAGAGGGCACCGGGGAGCTGTTTTTT. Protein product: CAKHRAGEGTGELFF.

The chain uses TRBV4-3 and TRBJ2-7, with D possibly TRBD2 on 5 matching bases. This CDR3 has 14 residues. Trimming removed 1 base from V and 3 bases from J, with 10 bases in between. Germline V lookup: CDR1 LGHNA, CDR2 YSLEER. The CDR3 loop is CASSQVSGNYEQYF. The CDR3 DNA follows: TGCGCCAGCAGCCAAGTGTCCGGGAACTACGAGCAGTACTTC.

CDR3 amino acids: CASSLDTGASYNEQFF. The CDR3 nucleotides are TGTGCCAGCAGCTTAGATACAGGGGCCTCCTACAATGAGCAGTTCTTC. This chain uses TRBV7-2 with TRBJ2-1, with 7 bases matching TRBD1. CDR1 is SGHTA and CDR2 is FQGNSA in the germline V gene. This CDR3 contains 16 residues. With 1 base clipped from V and 0 bases from J, the junction kept 3 bases outside the gene matches. The full variable domain, rest sourced from reference TRBV7-2 and TRBJ2-1, is GAGVSQSPSNKVTEKGKDVELRCDPISGHTALYWYRQSLGQGLEFLIYFQGNSAPDKSGLPSDRFSAERTGGSVSTLTIQRTQQEDSAVYLCASSLDTGASYNEQFFGPGTRLTVL.

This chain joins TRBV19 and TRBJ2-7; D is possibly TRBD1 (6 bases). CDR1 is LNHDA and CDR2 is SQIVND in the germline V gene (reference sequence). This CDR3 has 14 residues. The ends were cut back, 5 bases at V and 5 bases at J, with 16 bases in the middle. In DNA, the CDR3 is TGTGCCAGTAGTTTACAGGCCAACAGGGACGAGCAGTACTTC. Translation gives CASSLQANRDEQYF.

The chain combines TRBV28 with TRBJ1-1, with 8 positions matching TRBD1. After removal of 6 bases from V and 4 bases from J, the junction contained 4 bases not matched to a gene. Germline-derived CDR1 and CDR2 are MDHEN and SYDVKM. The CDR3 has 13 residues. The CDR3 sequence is CASRTGEATEAFF. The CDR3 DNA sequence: TGTGCCAGCAGGACAGGGGAGGCCACTGAAGCTTTCTTT.

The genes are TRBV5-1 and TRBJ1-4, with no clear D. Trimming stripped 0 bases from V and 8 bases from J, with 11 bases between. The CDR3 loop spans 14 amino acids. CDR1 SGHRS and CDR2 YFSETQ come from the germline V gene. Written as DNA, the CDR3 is TGCGCCAGCAGCTTGGACACCCCAGGAGAAAAACTGTTTTTT. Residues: CASSLDTPGEKLFF.

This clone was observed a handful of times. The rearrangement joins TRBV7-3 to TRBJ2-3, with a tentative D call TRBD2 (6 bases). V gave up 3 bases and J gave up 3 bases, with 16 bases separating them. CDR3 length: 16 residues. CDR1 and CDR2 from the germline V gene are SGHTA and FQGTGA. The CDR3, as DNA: TGTGCCAGCAGCTTGGGCGGCGGGGCGGATACAGATACGCAGTATTTT. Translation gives CASSLGGGADTDTQYF.

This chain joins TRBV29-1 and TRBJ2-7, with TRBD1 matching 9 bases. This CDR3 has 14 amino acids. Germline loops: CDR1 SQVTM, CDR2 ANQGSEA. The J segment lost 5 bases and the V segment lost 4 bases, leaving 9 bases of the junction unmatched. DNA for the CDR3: TGCAGCGTTGCACTAGGGACAGGGTACCACGAGCAGTACTTC. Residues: CSVALGTGYHEQYF.

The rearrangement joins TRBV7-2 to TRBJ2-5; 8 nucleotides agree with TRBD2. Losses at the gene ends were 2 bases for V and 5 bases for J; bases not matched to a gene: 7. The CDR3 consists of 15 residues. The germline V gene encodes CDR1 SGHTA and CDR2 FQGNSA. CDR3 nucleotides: TGTGCCAGCAGCTTATCGCGCGGCGGGGGGGAGACCCAGTACTTC. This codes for CASSLSRGGGETQYF.

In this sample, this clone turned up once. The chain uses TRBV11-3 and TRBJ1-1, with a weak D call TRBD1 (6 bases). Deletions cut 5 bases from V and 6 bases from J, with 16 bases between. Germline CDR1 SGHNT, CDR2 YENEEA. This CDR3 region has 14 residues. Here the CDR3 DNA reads TGTGCCAGCAGCCGTGGGGACAATAACGCTGAAGCTTTCTTT. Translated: CASSRGDNNAEAFF.

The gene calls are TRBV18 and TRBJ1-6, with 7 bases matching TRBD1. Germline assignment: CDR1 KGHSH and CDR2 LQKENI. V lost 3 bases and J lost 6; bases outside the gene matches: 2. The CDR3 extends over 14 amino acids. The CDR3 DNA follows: TGTGCCAGCTCACCCGACAGGGTTAATTCACCCCTCCACTTT. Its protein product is CASSPDRVNSPLHF.

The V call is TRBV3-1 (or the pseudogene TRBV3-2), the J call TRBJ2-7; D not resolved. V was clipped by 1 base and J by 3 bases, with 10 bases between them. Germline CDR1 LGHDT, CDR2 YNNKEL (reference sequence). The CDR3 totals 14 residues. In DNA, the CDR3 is TGTGCCAGCAGCCAAGTTTCAGTAAGCTACGAGCAGTACTTC. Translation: CASSQVSVSYEQYF.